A selection of T cell receptor beta chains follows, all from one sample in a study of blood T cell repertoires in COVID-19. Only in-frame clones appear in the TCRdb table, and some are missing; sequencing was by immunoSEQ multiplex PCR. The sample yields fewer than 300,000 clones, about 89% seen once. The sample consisted of peripheral blood. These receptors were taken from a woman in her 50s with acute or convalescent COVID-19. Both conserved end residues are part of each CDR3. The D gene is left open where the match is weak. Some rows have no size entry. The others give once, few or many, or a class for an expanded clone.

>NA|TRBJ2-7|TRBV3-1/TRBV3-2|TRBD2
TGTGCCAGCAGCCAAGTTGGCGGGGGAGGCCTAGCGCACTCCTACGAGCAGTACTTC
CASSQVGGGGLAHSYEQYF
>NA|TRBJ1-1|TRBV9|TRBD1
TGTGCCAGCAGCCCACAGGGACAGGGTCTTATAGCTTTCTTT
CASSPQGQGLIAFF
>NA|TRBJ2-1|TRBV18|NA
TGTGCCAGCTCACGAGGTCCGGCAGCCTACAATGAGCAGTTCTTC
CASSRGPAAYNEQFF
>NA|TRBJ2-1|TRBV27|NA
TGTGCCAGCAGCCCTTCGGGCTGGCGGGGCAACAATGAGCAGTTCTTC
CASSPSGWRGNNEQFF
>NA|TRBJ1-3|TRBV28|NA
TGTGCCAGCAGGCCAGGAGGAAACACCATATATTTT
CASRPGGNTIYF
>NA|TRBJ2-7|TRBV4-1|TRBD1
TGCGCCAGCAGCCAAGAAAGCTTTAGGACAGGGGAGATTAAGCAGTACTTC
CASSQESFRTGEIKQYF
>NA|TRBJ1-6|TRBV7-2|TRBD1
TGTGCCAGCAGCTTACATAGGTGGGACAGAGATAATTCACCCCTCCACTTT
CASSLHRWDRDNSPLHF
>NA|TRBJ1-6|TRBV4-3|NA
TGCGCCAGCAGCCAAGTTTTATACGGGGAATCACCCCTCCACTTT
CASSQVLYGESPLHF
>few|TRBJ1-2|TRBV3-1/TRBV3-2|NA
TGTGCCAGCAGCGCCTGGGACACCCTAAAAGGAGGCTACACCTTC
CASSAWDTLKGGYTF
>NA|TRBJ1-1|TRBV4-3|NA
TGCGCCAGCAGCCAAAACAGGGAAGGTGAAGCTTTCTTT
CASSQNREGEAFF
>NA|TRBJ2-5|TRBV5-1|NA
TGCGCCAGCAGAGAGGTAGCCACGGAGACCCAGTACTTC
CASREVATETQYF
>NA|TRBJ1-3|TRBV2|TRBD1
TGTGCCAGCAGACAGGGGGTAGGCTCTGGAAACACCATATATTTT
CASRQGVGSGNTIYF
>NA|TRBJ1-6|TRBV11-2|NA
TGTGCCAGCAGCTTAGACCGGTCACCCCTCCACTTT
CASSLDRSPLHF
>NA|TRBJ2-1|TRBV21-1|NA
TGTGCCAGCAGCAACACTTTAGCGGGAGGGCCCGTTGAGCAGTTCTTC
CASSNTLAGGPVEQFF
>NA|TRBJ2-5|TRBV29-1|NA
TGCAGCGTGATAGGGGGAGTAGGGGTTGAGACCCAGTACTTC
CSVIGGVGVETQYF
>NA|TRBJ2-3|TRBV18|NA
TGTGCCAGCTCACCGGGGACTAGCACAGATACGCAGTATTTT
CASSPGTSTDTQYF
>NA|TRBJ2-7|TRBV19|NA
TGTGCCAGTAGTATAAGGGGCTACGAGCAGTACTTC
CASSIRGYEQYF
>NA|TRBJ1-4|TRBV7-2|NA
TGTGCCAGCAGCTTAGCTACGACCGGAGATGAAAAACTGTTTTTT
CASSLATTGDEKLFF
>NA|TRBJ2-7|TRBV13|NA
TGTGCCAGCAGCCAACTGGACAGCTCCTACGAGCAGTACTTC
CASSQLDSSYEQYF
>many|TRBJ2-1|TRBV29-1|NA
TGCAGCGTTGAACCAGCGCTAAGCTCCTACAATGAGCAGTTCTTC
CSVEPALSSYNEQFF
>NA|TRBJ1-6|TRBV5-1|NA
TGCGCCAGCACAAGTCCGGGACACGATTCACCCCTCCACTTT
CASTSPGHDSPLHF
>NA|TRBJ2-7|TRBV7-9|NA
TGTGCCAGCAGCCCAACTCGACTGGGGGGAATCTACGAGCAGTACTTC
CASSPTRLGGIYEQYF
>NA|TRBJ1-3|TRBV7-8|NA
TGTGCCAGCAGCTTAGAGGGTGGGGCCATCTCTGGAAACACCATATATTTT
CASSLEGGAISGNTIYF
>few|TRBJ1-1|TRBV16|TRBD1
TGTGCCAGCAGCCAATCGCGGCAGGGGGCTACTGAAGCTTTCTTT
CASSQSRQGATEAFF
>NA|TRBJ1-3|TRBV19|NA
TGTGCCAGTTCTAGGGCCATACAGGGTGCTGGAAACACCATATATTTT
CASSRAIQGAGNTIYF
>once|TRBJ2-3|TRBV27|TRBD2
TGTGCCAGCAGTCAATATGGGAGGGTAGATACGCAGTATTTT
CASSQYGRVDTQYF